This TCR beta chain originates from a study of T cells in Graves' hyperthyroidism and ophthalmopathy. V was cut by 2 bases and J by 8 bases, with 16 bases left in between. Looked up from germline, CDR1 is MNHEY and CDR2 is SVGAGI. The CDR3 sequence is 15 residues long. Researchers amplified the TCR beta CDR3 regions from RNA transcripts. First-round RT-PCR targeting the TCR CDR3 was performed with the HTBI primer set. TCRdb reprocessed the multiplex PCR reads with MiXCR, giving one entry per CDR3 protein. The profile shows a few hundred thousand distinct CDR3 sequences, around a sixth of them singletons. From roughly 10 ml of fresh peripheral blood, PBMCs were isolated.

The rearrangement joins TRBV6-5 to TRBJ2-1; possibly TRBD2 for D (6 bases). Sequenced material: blood. The receptor comes from a woman aged 25 to 39 with Graves' hyperthyroidism. The CDR3 protein is CASSYAWGGGYEQFF. The DNA of the CDR3 is TGTGCCAGCAGTTACGCTTGGGGTGGGGGGTATGAGCAGTTCTTC.